These 5 T cell receptor beta chains were all obtained from the same sample, sequenced in a study of blood T cell repertoires in COVID-19. The data were produced by immunoSEQ multiplex PCR, yet TCRdb's version contains in-frame clones alone and is incomplete. The data contain tens of thousands of clones, about 80% of them singletons. The specimen sequenced was peripheral blood. The receptors were gathered from a man between 60 and 70 years old with acute or convalescent COVID-19.

This chain connects TRBV9 to TRBJ1-5, with D maybe TRBD1 (6 bases). The CDR3 is 15 residues long. Germline V CDR1 and CDR2: SGDLS, YYNGEE. Trimming took off 3 bases at V and 5 bases at J, with 15 bases between the two ends. Here the CDR3 DNA reads TGTGCCAGCAGCGATAGCCCGACAGGCGATCAGCCCCAGCATTTT. It encodes CASSDSPTGDQPQHF.

This clone was seen a few times. The chain uses TRBV5-4 and TRBJ2-7; D is perhaps TRBD2 (5 bases). V was cut by 5 bases and J by 1 base, with 10 bases left in between. This CDR3 has 13 residues. The germline V gene encodes CDR1 SGHNT and CDR2 YYREEE (reference sequence). CDR3 sequence (DNA): TGTGCCAGCAGTTCGGGGTTATCCTACGAGCAGTACTTC. This gives the protein CASSSGLSYEQYF.

The CDR3 sequence: CASSISGRGMNTEAFF. The CDR3 DNA follows: TGTGCCAGTAGTATTAGTGGCAGGGGGATGAACACTGAAGCTTTCTTT. The rearrangement uses TRBV19 and TRBJ1-1; 7 nucleotides align to TRBD1. The CDR3 sequence is 16 residues long. V lost 3 bases and J lost 0; bases outside the gene matches: 7. Germline V gene lookup returns CDR1 LNHDA and CDR2 SQIVND (reference sequence).

This clone was observed once. The CDR3 is CASSWRRGTNTGELFF. The CDR3 nucleotides read TGTGCCAGCAGTTGGCGACGAGGTACGAACACCGGGGAGCTGTTTTTT. The rearrangement uses TRBV27 and TRBJ2-2; no firm D call. Germline V gives CDR1 MNHEY, CDR2 SMNVEV (reference sequence). The V end lost 4 bases, the J end lost 0 bases, and 12 bases lay between the germline ends. The CDR3 contains 16 residues.

The chain uses TRBV12-5 and TRBJ2-5; a weak D match, TRBD2 (6 bases). The germline V gene has CDR1 LGHNT and CDR2 FRNRAP. The CDR3 loop spans 16 amino acids. V was cut by 0 bases and J by 2 bases, with 13 bases left in between. CDR3 DNA: TGTGCTAGTGGTTTGGTGTTAGCGGAAATTCAAGAGACCCAGTACTTC. Its protein is CASGLVLAEIQETQYF.